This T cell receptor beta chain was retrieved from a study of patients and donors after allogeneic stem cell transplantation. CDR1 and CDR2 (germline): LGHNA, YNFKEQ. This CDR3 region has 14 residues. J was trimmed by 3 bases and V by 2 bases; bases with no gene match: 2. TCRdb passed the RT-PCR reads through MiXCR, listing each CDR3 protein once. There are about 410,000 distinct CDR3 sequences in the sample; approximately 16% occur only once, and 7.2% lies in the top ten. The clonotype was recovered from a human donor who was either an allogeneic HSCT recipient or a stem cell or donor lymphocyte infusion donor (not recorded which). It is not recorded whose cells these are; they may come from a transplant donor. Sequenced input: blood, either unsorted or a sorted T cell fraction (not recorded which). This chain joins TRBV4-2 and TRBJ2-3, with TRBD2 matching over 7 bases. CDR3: CASSQLAATDTQYF. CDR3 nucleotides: TGTGCCAGCAGCCAACTAGCGGCGACAGATACGCAGTATTTT.